The clone carrying this T cell receptor (beta chain) was recorded at least ten times. Unique molecular identifiers were built into the TCRbeta library. TCRdb reprocessed the PCR reads with MiXCR, giving one entry per CDR3 protein. The sample lists more than 500,000 distinct CDR3 sequences, 9.5% to 12% occurring once. The length of the CDR3 is 13 residues. CDR1 LGHNA and CDR2 YSLEER come from the germline V gene. V was clipped by 1 base and J by 3 bases, with 4 bases between them. The sample comes from a study of T-cell reconstitution after alpha-beta-depleted transplantation in children. The source is a female patient younger than 10 who had a stem cell transplant for aplastic anemia, so the T cells may come from the graft donor. Here the sequenced sample was PBMCs, mostly from graft donor cells, taken 180 days after TCRalphabeta/CD19-depleted stem cell transplant. The chain recombines TRBV4-3 with TRBJ2-1, with no clear D. The CDR3 here is CASSQVSYNEQFF. CDR3 DNA: TGCGCCAGCAGCCAAGTAAGCTACAATGAGCAGTTCTTC.